The TCR beta chain under discussion was sequenced for a study of blood T cell repertoires in COVID-19. Study details: Two negative PCRs, clearance, or symptom resolution had been documented for recovered Cohort 3 donors. Specimens from acute and convalescent COVID-19 originated in the United States, Italy and Spain.

Libraries were prepared by immunoSEQ multiplex PCR; TCRdb keeps only in-frame clonotypes and omits some of them. The data contain hundreds of thousands of clones, 88% of them singletons. CDR3 length: 15 residues. CDR1 is SGHRS, CDR2 YFSETQ, per germline. Unmatched junction bases numbered 5, after V lost 6 bases and J lost 2 bases. Participants were aged about 18 to 100 years from about two dozen US areas. Participant reports of clinical history set cohort assignment. This TCR came from a woman aged 55-75 years in a cohort exposed to, infected with or recovered from COVID-19 (not recorded which). This rearrangement joins TRBV5-1 to TRBJ2-2, with 9 bases matching TRBD2. The specimen was PBMCs or T cells enriched from blood (not recorded which). The CDR3: CASNGGRANTGELFF. The CDR3 coding sequence is TGCGCCAGCAATGGCGGGAGGGCCAACACCGGGGAGCTGTTTTTT.